What follows are 27 T cell receptor beta chains derived from one specimen sequenced in a study of T-cell reconstitution after alpha-beta-depleted transplantation in children. Preparation of the TCRbeta library was carried out with unique molecular identifiers. TCRdb recomputed calls from the PCR reads with MiXCR, one row per CDR3 protein. The sample includes 440,000 or so distinct CDR3 sequences, about 45% of them seen just once. The material sequenced was PBMCs, taken before TCRalphabeta/CD19-depleted stem cell transplant. The receptor source for this set is a girl under 10 years old with aplastic anemia, due to receive a stem cell transplant.

The table lists this clonotype with many counts. This rearrangement joins TRBV27 to TRBJ2-5; D is possibly TRBD1 (6 bases). V was shortened by 2 bases and J by 6 bases, with 13 bases between the two germline ends. The length of the CDR3 is 14 residues. Per germline, CDR1 MNHEY and CDR2 SMNVEV (reference sequence). In DNA, the CDR3 is TGTGCCAGCAGTTTAAAGTGGCAGGGGCAGACCCAGTACTTC. Protein: CASSLKWQGQTQYF.

The sample holds many counts of this clonotype. V and J are TRBV4-3 and TRBJ1-4; D gene uncertain. This CDR3 region has 15 residues. The germline gives CDR1 LGHNA, CDR2 YSLEER. The ends were cut back, 0 bases at V and 3 bases at J, with 8 bases in the middle. CDR3 sequence reads: CASSQETRANEKLFF. The CDR3 coding sequence is TGCGCCAGCAGCCAAGAAACCAGAGCTAATGAAAAACTGTTTTTT.

This clonotype was counted between two and nine times. CDR3 in amino acids: CASSLGMAYGYTF. DNA of the CDR3: TGTGCCAGCAGCTTAGGGATGGCCTATGGCTACACCTTC. This chain links TRBV11-2 with TRBJ1-2; D is uncertain. The CDR3 has 13 amino acids. V was clipped by 1 base and J by 4 bases, with 7 bases between them. CDR1 is SGHAT and CDR2 is FQNNGV in the germline V gene.

The V call is TRBV5-1, the J call TRBJ1-5; D uncertain. The CDR3 extends over 9 amino acids. V was trimmed by 10 bases and J by 7 bases, leaving 6 bases between them. The germline V gene encodes CDR1 SGHRS and CDR2 YFSETQ. CDR3 bases: TGCGCCGGAAAGCAGCCCCAGCATTTT. This sequence encodes CAGKQPQHF.

The V and J genes are TRBV5-1 and TRBJ2-1; no firm D call. The CDR3 is 12 amino acids. Germline CDR1 and CDR2: SGHRS and YFSETQ. Trimming pared 3 bases from V and 8 bases from J, leaving 9 bases between. In DNA, the CDR3 is TGCGCCAGCAGCTGGAATGGCGATGAGCAGTTCTTC. Translated, it gives CASSWNGDEQFF. Complete variable domain (other parts from reference TRBV5-1 and TRBJ2-1): KAGVTQTPRYLIKTRGQQVTLSCSPISGHRSVSWYQQTPGQGLQFLFEYFSETQRNKGNFPGRFSGRQFSNSRSEMNVSTLELGDSALYLCASSWNGDEQFFGPGTRLTVL.

The chain is built from TRBV10-3 and TRBJ2-3; 10 nucleotides match TRBD2. The germline V gene encodes CDR1 ENHRY and CDR2 SYGVKD. The CDR3 is 15 amino acids. V dropped 6 bases and J dropped 1; count of bases not matched to a gene: 4. As DNA, the CDR3 is TGTGCCATCAGCTCTAGCGGGAGTGGCACAGATACGCAGTATTTT. It encodes CAISSSGSGTDTQYF.

This clonotype was observed at least ten times. The chain uses TRBV29-1 and TRBJ2-1; 10 bases agree with TRBD2. The V segment lost 4 bases and the J segment 9 bases; nucleotides outside the gene matches: 15. In germline, CDR1 is SQVTM, CDR2 ANQGSEA. This CDR3 comprises 16 residues. Here the CDR3 reads CSVGASGRAGDGEQFF. For the CDR3, the DNA is TGCAGCGTTGGTGCGAGCGGGAGGGCCGGGGATGGTGAGCAGTTCTTC.

This clonotype was found a few times. The chain links TRBV7-9 to TRBJ1-2; D is possibly TRBD1 (5 bases). Trimming took 3 bases from V and 4 from J, leaving 12 bases between them. The CDR3 is 14 residues long. Germline V lookup: CDR1 SEHNR, CDR2 FQNEAQ (reference sequence). CDR3 loop: CASSLIGVGYGYTF. The DNA of the CDR3 is TGTGCCAGCAGCTTGATAGGGGTCGGCTATGGCTACACCTTC.

The chain is built from TRBV5-5 and TRBJ2-1; D is uncertain. This CDR3 contains 15 residues. CDR1 SGHKS and CDR2 YYEKEE come from the germline V gene (reference sequence). V lost 4 bases and J lost 2, with 13 bases in between. The CDR3 loop reads CASSSSQAPYNEQFF. CDR3 DNA sequence: TGTGCCAGCAGCAGCTCCCAGGCCCCCTACAATGAGCAGTTCTTC.

V usage is TRBV5-8 and J usage is TRBJ2-5; TRBD2 is a possible D gene (6 bases). The CDR3 is 15 residues long. Trimming shortened V by 2 bases and J by 5 bases, and 16 bases separated the two germline ends. The V gene's germline CDR1 is SGHTS and CDR2 YDEGEE. The CDR3 nucleotides read TGTGCCAGCAGCTTTGGGGGGTTTGACGTGGAGACCCAGTACTTC. Protein: CASSFGGFDVETQYF.

The chain joins TRBV15 to TRBJ1-2, with 8 bases matching TRBD1. Germline values: CDR1 LNHNV, CDR2 YYDKDF (reference sequence). The V gene end was trimmed by 6 bases and the J gene end by 4 bases; junction bases not matched to a gene: 7. CDR3 length: 14 residues. This CDR3 is CATRRDRTSYGYTF. The CDR3 DNA follows: TGTGCCACCAGACGGGACAGGACCTCCTATGGCTACACCTTC.

The count of this clonotype is one. The chain joins TRBV6-5 to TRBJ2-7, with D perhaps given as TRBD1 or TRBD2 (6 bases each). Germline V gene lookup returns CDR1 MNHEY and CDR2 SVGAGI. V lost 2 bases and J 2 bases, leaving 25 bases between the germline ends. The CDR3 contains 19 residues. The CDR3 here is CASSYRFDRWGANTYEQYF. The DNA of the CDR3 is TGTGCCAGCAGTTACCGATTCGACAGGTGGGGGGCTAACACCTACGAGCAGTACTTC.

There are many counts of this clonotype. V is TRBV7-6 and J is TRBJ2-3, with D perhaps assigned TRBD1 or TRBD2 (5 bases each). The CDR3 is made up of 15 amino acids. Germline loops: CDR1 SGHVS, CDR2 FNYEAQ. The V gene lost 5 bases and the J gene lost 0 bases, with 12 bases spanning the gap. The CDR3 region is CASSLTGASTDTQYF. CDR3 sequence (DNA): TGTGCCAGCAGCCTCACCGGGGCTAGCACAGATACGCAGTATTTT.

The chain is built from TRBV20-1 and TRBJ2-5; 13 bases agree with TRBD2. There are 16 residues in the CDR3. V shed 1 base and J 0 bases; nucleotides not matched to a gene: 2. Germline assignment: CDR1 DFQATT and CDR2 SNEGSKA (reference sequence). DNA for the CDR3: TGCAGTGCTAGAGCCGGGACTAGCGGGAACCAAGAGACCCAGTACTTC. It specifies CSARAGTSGNQETQYF.

This clonotype came up a few times. The CDR3 region is CASSSGASGIFSDEQFF. CDR3 DNA sequence: TGTGCCAGCAGCTCCGGGGCGAGCGGGATATTTAGCGATGAGCAGTTCTTC. The V and J genes are TRBV6-1 and TRBJ2-1; 7 bases fit TRBD2. V shed 6 bases and J 8 bases; nucleotides not matched to a gene: 19. The CDR3 is made up of 17 amino acids. From germline, CDR1 is MNHNS and CDR2 SASEGT.

This clonotype was counted ten times or more. The chain carries TRBV28 and TRBJ2-7; 9 positions match TRBD1. The CDR3 has 14 amino acids. J lost 6 bases, V lost 2 bases, and 5 bases had no gene match. CDR1 and CDR2 from the germline V gene are MDHEN and SYDVKM. CDR3 DNA sequence: TGTGCCAGCAGTTTAAGGACAGGGGTAGGCGAGCAGTACTTC. It specifies CASSLRTGVGEQYF.

This rearrangement joins TRBV5-1 to TRBJ2-3, with D possibly called TRBD1 or TRBD2 (5 bases each). Germline V lookup: CDR1 SGHRS, CDR2 YFSETQ. Trimming shortened V by 3 bases and J by 0 bases, and 17 bases separated the two germline ends. The CDR3 runs to 17 residues. This CDR3 reads CASSSGASAGSTDTQYF. The DNA of the CDR3 is TGCGCCAGCAGCTCCGGGGCGTCGGCAGGGAGCACAGATACGCAGTATTTT.

A few counts support this clonotype. The gene calls are TRBV10-3 and TRBJ1-1; no definite D call. Germline CDR1 ENHRY, CDR2 SYGVKD. V gave up 4 bases and J gave up 5 bases, with 5 bases separating them. The CDR3 is made up of 11 amino acids. CDR3 amino acids: CAISGSTEAFF. The CDR3 DNA is TGTGCCATCAGTGGGTCAACTGAAGCTTTCTTT.

This clonotype was seen many times. The chain combines TRBV13 with TRBJ1-2, with 8 bases fitting TRBD1. V shed 5 bases and J 2 bases; nucleotides not matched to a gene: 7. The CDR3 length is 15 residues. The germline gives CDR1 PRHDT, CDR2 FYEKMQ (reference sequence). The CDR3 region is CASSPRTGLNYGYTF. Here the CDR3 DNA reads TGTGCCAGCAGCCCGAGGACAGGGCTAAACTATGGCTACACCTTC.

V usage is TRBV10-1 and J usage is TRBJ1-1, with D uncertain. Germline V gene data show CDR1 as WNHNN and CDR2 as SYGVQD (reference sequence). The CDR3 spans 14 residues. Trimming cost V 2 bases and J 8 bases, with 15 bases left between them. DNA for the CDR3: TGCGCCAGCAGTGAGGGGCTGGAAAGAACCGAAGCTTTCTTT. Amino acids: CASSEGLERTEAFF.

This clonotype was observed at least ten times. V gene TRBV20-1 combines with J gene TRBJ2-1; D unclear. This CDR3 comprises 13 residues. The germline V gene encodes CDR1 DFQATT and CDR2 SNEGSKA (reference sequence). Trimming took 6 bases from V and 5 from J, leaving 14 bases between them. DNA of the CDR3: TGCAGTGCCGTCGAAGCTCCCCACAATGAGCAGTTCTTC. Translation gives CSAVEAPHNEQFF.

This chain links TRBV4-1 with TRBJ1-1; maybe TRBD1 (6 bases). The CDR3 contains 14 residues. The germline gives CDR1 MGHRA, CDR2 YSYEKL. V lost 6 bases and J 0 bases, leaving 11 bases between the germline ends. CDR3 sequence (DNA): TGCGCCAGCAGTGGGACACCTATGAACACTGAAGCTTTCTTT. Protein sequence: CASSGTPMNTEAFF.

The V gene is TRBV5-6, the J gene TRBJ1-6; D unresolved. Germline V gives CDR1 SGHDT, CDR2 YYEEEE. Trimming left V 2 bases short and J 0 bases short, with 18 bases between. The CDR3 length is 19 residues. The CDR3 region has the DNA TGTGCCAGCAGCTTTACGCCGGGCCGCTCTAGCTCCTATAATTCACCCCTCCACTTT. Translating gives CASSFTPGRSSSYNSPLHF.

V usage is TRBV7-8 and J usage is TRBJ1-1; the D is unclear. The CDR3 extends over 15 amino acids. Germline CDR1 and CDR2: SGHVS and FQNEAQ. V lost 0 bases, J lost 2 bases, and 10 bases lay in between. CDR3 sequence reads: CASSLAGSDNTEAFF. For the CDR3, the DNA is TGTGCCAGCAGCTTAGCCGGGTCAGACAACACTGAAGCTTTCTTT. The variable domain in full, with the rest retrieved from reference TRBV7-8 and TRBJ1-1, is GAGVSQSPRYKVAKRGQDVALRCDPISGHVSLFWYQQALGQGPEFLTYFQNEAQLDKSGLPSDRFFAERPEGSVSTLKIQRTQQEDSAVYLCASSLAGSDNTEAFFGQGTRLTVV.

The rearrangement uses TRBV5-1 and TRBJ1-4; D uncertain. This CDR3 comprises 17 residues. V was clipped by 3 bases and J by 2 bases, with 17 bases between them. Germline assignment: CDR1 SGHRS and CDR2 YFSETQ. The CDR3 DNA reads as TGCGCCAGCAGCTGGCAGACGGCCCGCGGGACTAATGAAAAACTGTTTTTT. It yields the protein CASSWQTARGTNEKLFF.

This clonotype occurred once. The chain links TRBV28 to TRBJ1-1; D unresolved. Germline CDR1 reads MDHEN; CDR2 reads SYDVKM. V dropped 3 bases and J dropped 3 bases, with 14 bases sitting between them. The CDR3 runs 15 residues. The CDR3 DNA is TGTGCCAGCAGTTTCTGGGGAATTCGGGACACTGAAGCTTTCTTT. Its translation: CASSFWGIRDTEAFF.

The chain recombines TRBV5-1 with TRBJ2-1, with 10 bases matching TRBD2. After removal of 2 bases from V and 4 bases from J, the junction contained 6 bases not matched to a gene. From germline, CDR1 is SGHRS and CDR2 YFSETQ. The CDR3 is 16 residues long. Here the CDR3 DNA reads TGCGCCAGCAGCTTAGAACTAGCGGGACCATACAATGAGCAGTTCTTC. Translated, it gives CASSLELAGPYNEQFF.